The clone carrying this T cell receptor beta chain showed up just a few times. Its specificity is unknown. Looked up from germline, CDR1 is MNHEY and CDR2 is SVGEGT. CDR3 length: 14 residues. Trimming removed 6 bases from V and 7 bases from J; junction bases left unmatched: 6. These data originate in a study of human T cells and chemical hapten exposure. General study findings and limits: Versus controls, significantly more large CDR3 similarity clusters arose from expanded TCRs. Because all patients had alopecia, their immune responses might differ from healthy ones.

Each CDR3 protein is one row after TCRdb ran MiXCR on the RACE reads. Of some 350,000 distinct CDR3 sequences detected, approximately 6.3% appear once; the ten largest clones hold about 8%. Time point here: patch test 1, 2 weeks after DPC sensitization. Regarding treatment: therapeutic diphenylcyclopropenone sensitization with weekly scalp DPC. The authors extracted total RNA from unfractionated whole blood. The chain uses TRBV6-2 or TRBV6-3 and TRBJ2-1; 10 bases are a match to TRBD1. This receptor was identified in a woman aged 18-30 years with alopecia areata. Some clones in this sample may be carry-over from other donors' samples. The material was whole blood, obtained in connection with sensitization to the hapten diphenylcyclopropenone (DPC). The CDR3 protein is CASSQGQGVNEQFF. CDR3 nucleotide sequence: TGTGCCAGCAGCCAAGGACAGGGGGTGAATGAGCAGTTCTTC.